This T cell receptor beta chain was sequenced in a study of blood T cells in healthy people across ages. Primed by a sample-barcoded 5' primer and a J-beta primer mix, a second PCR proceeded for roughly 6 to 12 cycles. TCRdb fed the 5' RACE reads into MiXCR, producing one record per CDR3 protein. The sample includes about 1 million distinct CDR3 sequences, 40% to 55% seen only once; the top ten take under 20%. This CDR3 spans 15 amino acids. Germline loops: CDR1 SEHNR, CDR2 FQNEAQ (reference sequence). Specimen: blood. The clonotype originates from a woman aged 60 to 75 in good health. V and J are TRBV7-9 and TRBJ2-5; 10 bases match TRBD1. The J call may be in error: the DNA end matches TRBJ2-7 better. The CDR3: CASSRGDRGRDEQYF. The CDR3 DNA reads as TGTGCCAGCAGCCGCGGGGACAGGGGCAGGGACGAGCAGTACTTC.